This T cell receptor beta chain was obtained from a study of radiotherapy plus CTLA-4 blockade in lung cancer. About the research overall: With 31% of patients having disease control, objective responses were seen in approximately 19%.

Profiled with immunoSEQ multiplex PCR; TCRdb holds only in-frame clones, not every one. The profile shows under 55,000 clones, around 80% of them singletons. The germline CDR1 and CDR2 sequences are MNHNS and SASEGT. Unmatched junction bases numbered 4, after V lost 4 bases and J lost 0 bases. The CDR3 loop spans 16 amino acids. The material sequenced was peripheral blood, taken from a patient treated with radiotherapy plus ipilimumab. The chain recombines TRBV6-1 with TRBJ1-5; 9 bases align to TRBD1. The TCR comes from a human donor with non-small cell lung cancer who had a partial response to radiotherapy plus ipilimumab. The CDR3 nucleotides are TGTGCCAGCAGTGGAACAGGGGGCTATAGCAATCAGCCCCAGCATTTT. It is translated as CASSGTGGYSNQPQHF.